This is a list of T cell receptor beta chains from one sample in a study of memory CD4+ T cells and cytomegalovirus serostatus. Profiled with immunoSEQ multiplex PCR; TCRdb holds only in-frame clones, not every one. The table records roughly 50,000 clones, approximately 82% of them present only once. Material for sequencing was memory CD4+ T cells from blood. All receptors come from an adult in good health and CMV-seronegative. Some clones in this sample may be carry-over from other donors' samples. CDR3s include the opening cysteine and the closing phenylalanine or tryptophan. D genes are given only for firm matches. Rows give clone size only sometimes, using once, few, many, or a class for an expanded clone.

clone size | J gene | D gene | V gene | CDR3 protein | CDR3 DNA
medium-sized | TRBJ2-2 | TRBD2 | TRBV4-1 | CASSQRGTSGRQNTGELFF | TGCGCCAGCAGCCAAAGGGGGACTAGCGGGAGGCAAAACACCGGGGAGCTGTTTTTT
NA | TRBJ2-5 | NA | TRBV9 | CASSVSIGTRETQYF | TGTGCCAGCAGCGTATCGATCGGGACAAGGGAGACCCAGTACTTC
NA | TRBJ2-6 | NA | TRBV5-1 | CASSQASGANVLTF | TGCGCCAGCAGCCAAGCCTCTGGGGCCAACGTCCTGACTTTC
NA | TRBJ2-5 | NA | TRBV4-3 | CASSQDWAGQETQYF | TGCGCCAGCAGCCAAGATTGGGCTGGGCAAGAGACCCAGTACTTC
NA | TRBJ2-1 | NA | TRBV27 | CASRRIGGWEQFF | TGTGCCAGCAGAAGAATAGGGGGGTGGGAGCAGTTCTTC
NA | TRBJ2-1 | NA | TRBV2 | CASSFDGINEQFF | TGTGCCAGCAGTTTCGACGGGATCAATGAGCAGTTCTTC
NA | TRBJ1-2 | NA | TRBV19 | CASKVGSYGYTF | TGTGCCAGTAAGGTGGGTAGCTATGGCTACACCTTC
NA | TRBJ1-2 | TRBD1 | TRBV7-7 | CASRTGGTDDYGYTF | TGTGCTAGCAGGACAGGGGGCACCGATGACTATGGCTACACCTTC
NA | TRBJ1-6 | NA | TRBV7-8 | CASSFGNSPLHF | TGTGCCAGCAGCTTTGGGAATTCACCCCTCCACTTT
few | TRBJ2-4 | NA | TRBV28 | CASSGGGAAKNIQYF | TGTGCCAGCTCCGGGGGAGGCGCAGCCAAAAACATTCAGTACTTC
NA | TRBJ2-7 | NA | TRBV30 | CAALESGSYEQYF | TGTGCCGCCTTGGAATCTGGCTCCTACGAGCAGTACTTC
NA | TRBJ1-5 | NA | TRBV2 | CASRGAVVEPQHF | TGTGCCAGCAGGGGAGCGGTCGTAGAGCCCCAGCATTTT
NA | TRBJ1-1 | TRBD1 | TRBV28 | CASKLTGGNTEAFF | TGTGCCAGCAAACTGACAGGGGGCAACACTGAAGCTTTCTTT
NA | TRBJ1-2 | TRBD1 | TRBV19 | CASGDRTYGYTF | TGTGCCAGTGGGGACAGGACATATGGCTACACCTTC
NA | TRBJ1-5 | NA | TRBV5-1 | CASSLGGDQPQHF | TGCGCCAGCAGCTTGGGGGGGGACCAGCCCCAGCATTTT
NA | TRBJ2-5 | TRBD2 | TRBV28 | CASSLWSSGQETQYF | TGTGCCAGCAGTTTATGGAGTAGCGGGCAAGAGACCCAGTACTTC
NA | TRBJ2-5 | TRBD1 | TRBV6-5 | CASSYSGQGAETQYF | TGTGCCAGCAGTTACTCGGGACAGGGGGCTGAGACCCAGTACTTC
NA | TRBJ2-3 | NA | TRBV7-2 | CASSSLAPEGTQYF | TGTGCCAGCAGCTCACTAGCCCCGGAAGGTACGCAGTATTTT
NA | TRBJ1-2 | NA | TRBV4-2 | CASRRMIARGSSNYGYTF | TGTGCCAGCAGGCGGATGATCGCCCGTGGGAGTTCTAACTATGGCTACACCTTC
NA | TRBJ1-4 | NA | TRBV6-6 | CASSGRANEKLFF | TGTGCCAGCAGCGGACGCGCTAATGAAAAACTGTTTTTT
NA | TRBJ2-6 | NA | TRBV11-3 | CASSPGGLSGANVLTF | TGTGCCAGCAGCCCGGGGGGCCTCTCTGGGGCCAACGTCCTGACTTTC
few | TRBJ2-3 | TRBD2 | TRBV7-2 | CASSLESGGIAGGNTQYF | TGTGCCAGCAGCTTAGAGAGCGGGGGAATAGCGGGAGGGAATACGCAGTATTTT
NA | TRBJ2-2 | TRBD1 | TRBV5-4 | CASRGTGGTGELFF | TGTGCCAGCAGAGGGACAGGGGGCACCGGGGAGCTGTTTTTT
NA | TRBJ2-3 | TRBD2 | TRBV7-9 | CASSLVPTSGTLAQYF | TGTGCCAGCAGCTTAGTCCCGACTAGCGGGACCCTGGCGCAGTATTTT
NA | TRBJ2-5 | TRBD2 | TRBV7-3 | CASSWTSGKQETQYF | TGTGCCAGCAGCTGGACTAGCGGTAAACAAGAGACCCAGTACTTC
NA | TRBJ2-7 | NA | TRBV6-5 | CASSLGVVNYEQYF | TGTGCCAGCAGCCTCGGTGTCGTGAACTACGAGCAGTACTTC
NA | TRBJ2-1 | TRBD2 | TRBV7-2 | CASSPLAGELRGEQFF | TGTGCCAGCAGCCCACTAGCGGGAGAGTTAAGAGGTGAGCAGTTCTTC
NA | TRBJ1-6 | NA | TRBV6-5 | CASSWGPGRDNSPLHF | TGTGCCAGCAGTTGGGGGCCGGGACGGGATAATTCACCCCTCCACTTT
NA | TRBJ2-7 | NA | TRBV5-1 | CASSSLWGKEGEQYF | TGCGCCAGCAGTTCACTCTGGGGAAAGGAGGGCGAGCAGTACTTC
few | TRBJ2-2 | NA | TRBV30 | CAWSGQSAGELFF | TGTGCCTGGAGTGGACAGTCGGCCGGGGAGCTGTTTTTT
NA | TRBJ2-5 | NA | TRBV5-1 | CASRLWGSETQYF | TGCGCCAGCCGTCTTTGGGGGTCGGAGACCCAGTACTTC
NA | TRBJ2-7 | NA | TRBV6-1 | CASSDRTSYEQYF | TGTGCCAGCAGTGACCGGACCAGCTACGAGCAGTACTTC
NA | TRBJ1-6 | NA | TRBV4-1 | CASSLSRGGDYNSPLHF | TGCGCCAGCAGCCTCAGTAGGGGGGGCGACTATAATTCACCCCTCCACTTT
NA | TRBJ1-2 | TRBD1 | TRBV28 | CASSYRGTEHYGYTF | TGTGCCAGCAGTTACAGAGGGACAGAGCACTATGGCTACACCTTC
few | TRBJ1-1 | NA | TRBV5-4 | CASSLGILTEAFF | TGTGCCAGCAGCTTGGGGATTCTGACTGAAGCTTTCTTT
NA | TRBJ2-1 | NA | TRBV28 | CAVRRDPTGNEQFF | TGTGCCGTCCGGCGGGATCCCACGGGGAATGAGCAGTTCTTC
NA | TRBJ1-1 | NA | TRBV2 | CASNLGVANTEAFF | TGTGCCAGCAACCTCGGTGTGGCGAACACTGAAGCTTTCTTT
once | TRBJ2-7 | TRBD1 | TRBV2 | CASSNRDRLTYEQYF | TGTGCCAGCAGTAACCGGGACAGGCTTACCTACGAGCAGTACTTC